The next 26 T cell receptor beta chains were all read from a single sample in a study of T cell responses to AZD1222 COVID-19 vaccine. TCRdb keeps only in-frame clones here, not all; method: immunoSEQ multiplex PCR. This sample yields about 120,000 clones, of which roughly 89% are seen a single time; about 4.8% belongs to the top ten. The sequenced sample was peripheral blood, obtained on day 0 of AZD1222 vaccination. The source is an adult in good health.

This rearrangement joins TRBV28 to TRBJ2-1; either TRBD1 or TRBD2 may fit D (7 bases each). V lost 5 bases and J 4 bases, leaving 18 bases between the germline ends. CDR1 is MDHEN and CDR2 is SYDVKM in the germline V gene. The CDR3 sequence is 16 residues long. CDR3 region: CASSPSGTAVYNEQFF. CDR3 bases: TGTGCCAGCAGTCCAAGCGGGACAGCAGTTTACAATGAGCAGTTCTTC.

The chain joins TRBV18 to TRBJ1-6; a weak D match, TRBD1 (6 bases). Trimming removed 3 bases at V and 6 bases at J, with 15 bases between. The CDR3 runs to 16 residues. Germline-derived CDR1 and CDR2 are KGHSH and LQKENI. CDR3 sequence reads: CASSPQGNYGNSPLHF. DNA of the CDR3: TGTGCCAGCTCACCGCAGGGGAACTATGGTAATTCACCCCTCCACTTT.

The chain joins TRBV12-3 or TRBV12-4 to TRBJ2-5; D is ambiguous. The CDR3 contains 11 residues. Trimming pared 6 bases from V and 0 bases from J, leaving 2 bases between. CDR3 coding DNA: TGTGCCAGCAGCCACCAAGAGACCCAGTACTTC. It yields the protein CASSHQETQYF.

The genes are TRBV7-9 and TRBJ1-3; 9 nucleotides match TRBD1. This CDR3 spans 15 amino acids. The trim removed 7 bases at V and 0 bases at J, leaving 4 bases unmatched. Germline lookup yields CDR1 SEHNR and CDR2 FQNEAQ (reference sequence). The CDR3 DNA reads TGTGCCAGCACTAGGACAGGGGACTCTGGAAACACCATATATTTT. The encoded protein is CASTRTGDSGNTIYF.

V usage is TRBV6-5 and J usage is TRBJ1-6; 9 positions agree with TRBD1. V lost 6 bases and J lost 6; bases outside the gene matches: 6. Germline-derived CDR1 and CDR2 are MNHEY and SVGAGI. The CDR3 contains 15 residues. The CDR3 sequence is CASSTEGQGNSPLHF. The CDR3 DNA follows: TGTGCCAGCAGCACAGAGGGACAGGGTAATTCACCCCTCCACTTT.

As to this clone: The junction differs from germline at one of its ends, possibly a read error. The rearrangement links TRBV7-9 to TRBJ2-7; the D call may be TRBD1 or TRBD2 (5 bases each). The CDR3 consists of 10 residues. From germline, CDR1 is SEHNR and CDR2 FQNEAQ (reference sequence). DNA for the CDR3: TGCGGGACGCGAGGCTACGAGCAGTACTTC. As protein: CGTRGYEQYF.

The rearrangement uses TRBV27 and TRBJ2-5, with D unclear. V shed 4 bases and J shed 4 bases, with 10 bases lying between them. Germline V CDR1 and CDR2: MNHEY, SMNVEV (reference sequence). This CDR3 is 13 amino acids long. The CDR3 nucleotides are TGTGCCAGCAGTTACTACGGCGGAGAGACCCAGTACTTC. It is translated as CASSYYGGETQYF.

This chain uses TRBV19 with TRBJ1-4; 8 bases are a match to TRBD1. V shed 6 bases, J shed 8 bases, and the junction held 11 bases outside the gene matches. Germline CDR1 reads LNHDA; CDR2 reads SQIVND (reference sequence). The CDR3 loop spans 15 amino acids. DNA of the CDR3: TGTGCCAGTAGCGACTTAACAGGGGGATGGGAAAAACTGTTTTTT. It codes for CASSDLTGGWEKLFF.

The chain links TRBV5-6 to TRBJ2-2, with D unclear. The germline V and J ends were trimmed by 2 bases and 6 bases, with 5 bases remaining between them. The CDR3 has 12 residues. Germline V gene lookup returns CDR1 SGHDT and CDR2 YYEEEE. This CDR3 reads CASSFSSGELFF. As DNA, the CDR3 is TGTGCCAGCAGCTTTAGTTCCGGGGAGCTGTTTTTT. Combining the CDR3 with reference TRBV5-6 and TRBJ2-2 gives the whole variable domain DAGVTQSPTHLIKTRGQQVTLRCSPKSGHDTVSWYQQALGQGPQFIFQYYEEEERQRGNFPDRFSGHQFPNYSSELNVNALLLGDSALYLCASSFSSGELFFGEGSRLTVL.

This chain uses TRBV3-1 (or the pseudogene TRBV3-2) with TRBJ1-3; D perhaps matches TRBD1 (6 bases). The V gene's germline CDR1 is LGHDT and CDR2 YNNKEL (reference sequence). V was trimmed by 3 bases and J by 1 base, leaving 7 bases between them. The CDR3 loop spans 14 amino acids. The CDR3 region has the DNA TGTGCCAGCAGCCAGGACAGTTCTGGAAACACCATATATTTT. It encodes CASSQDSSGNTIYF.

This chain links TRBV5-1 with TRBJ2-3, with D possibly TRBD2 on 8 matching bases. The V end was cut by 4 bases, the J end by 4 bases, with 19 bases between. The length of the CDR3 is 16 residues. The germline gives CDR1 SGHRS, CDR2 YFSETQ. The CDR3 DNA sequence: TGCGCCAGCAGCCTTCGGGAGGGGGCTAAAGCAGATACGCAGTATTTT. Its translation: CASSLREGAKADTQYF.

The rearrangement links TRBV30 to TRBJ2-3, with D maybe TRBD2 (6 bases). CDR3 size: 13 residues. CDR1 is GTSNPN and CDR2 is SVGIG in the germline V gene (reference sequence). Trimming took off 4 bases at V and 2 bases at J, with 10 bases between the two ends. This chain's CDR3 is CAWNSGNTDTQYF. The CDR3 DNA reads TGTGCCTGGAATAGCGGAAACACAGATACGCAGTATTTT.

The rearrangement joins TRBV10-1 to TRBJ1-3; no firm D call. The CDR3 loop spans 14 amino acids. V dropped 4 bases and J dropped 0 bases, with 7 bases sitting between them. Germline V gene sequence: CDR1 WNHNN, CDR2 SYGVQD (reference sequence). CDR3 DNA: TGCGCCAGCAGTGCGGACCACTCTGGAAACACCATATATTTT. Protein: CASSADHSGNTIYF.

In this sample, this clone turned up a few times. The chain couples TRBV11-2 to TRBJ2-7; TRBD1 matches 7 bases. CDR1 is SGHAT and CDR2 is FQNNGV in the germline V gene. The trim removed 5 bases at V and 2 bases at J, leaving 9 bases unmatched. The CDR3 is 15 residues long. CDR3 coding DNA: TGTGCCAGCAGCCGCGACAGGGTCGAGACCTACGAGCAGTACTTC. As protein: CASSRDRVETYEQYF. The full variable domain, completed using reference TRBV11-2 and TRBJ2-7, is EAGVAQSPRYKIIEKRQSVAFWCNPISGHATLYWYQQILGQGPKLLIQFQNNGVVDDSQLPKDRFSAERLKGVDSTLKIQPAKLEDSAVYLCASSRDRVETYEQYFGPGTRLTVT.

V gene TRBV30 combines with J gene TRBJ1-6, with D uncertain. With 1 base removed from V and 4 bases from J, the gap between germline ends came to 11 bases. Germline lookup yields CDR1 GTSNPN and CDR2 SVGIG (reference sequence). The CDR3 consists of 15 residues. The CDR3 region has the DNA TGTGCCTGGAGTGGGCCGGCAGCTTATAATTCACCCCTCCACTTT. Encoded protein: CAWSGPAAYNSPLHF.

The chain carries TRBV7-9 and TRBJ2-1; the D gene is possibly TRBD1 (6 bases). The ends were cut back, 10 bases at V and 0 bases at J, with 13 bases in the middle. The CDR3 has 14 amino acids. CDR1 is SEHNR, CDR2 FQNEAQ, per germline (reference sequence). The CDR3 DNA follows: TGTGCCATCCCCGGGGACAACTCCTACAATGAGCAGTTCTTC. Its protein product is CAIPGDNSYNEQFF. Based on the CDR3 plus reference TRBV7-9 and TRBJ2-1, the full variable domain is DTGVSQNPRHKITKRGQNVTFRCDPISEHNRLYWYRQTLGQGPEFLTYFQNEAQLEKSRLLSDRFSAERPKGSFSTLEIQRTEQGDSAMYLCAIPGDNSYNEQFFGPGTRLTVL.

This clone was recorded once. The chain couples TRBV7-8 to TRBJ2-5; D perhaps matches TRBD2 (5 bases). Germline V gene sequence: CDR1 SGHVS, CDR2 FQNEAQ. V was pared by 1 base and J by 5 bases, with 17 bases between. The CDR3 is 16 residues long. The CDR3 spells CASSLGRRLVGETQYF. The CDR3 bases are TGTGCCAGCAGCTTAGGCCGGAGGTTGGTTGGCGAGACCCAGTACTTC.

This rearrangement joins TRBV2 to TRBJ1-6; D may be TRBD1 (5 bases). V was pared by 7 bases and J by 9 bases, with 10 bases between. The CDR3 sequence is 12 residues long. CDR1 and CDR2 from the germline V gene are SNHLY and FYNNEI. CDR3 nucleotide sequence: TGTGCCAGCACCCCAGGGATTTCACCCCTCCACTTT. Protein sequence: CASTPGISPLHF.

This rearrangement joins TRBV6-5 to TRBJ1-4; 8 bases align to TRBD1. Trimming took 2 bases from V and 8 from J; bases not matched to a gene: 7. The CDR3 is 15 residues long. Germline CDR1 is MNHEY and CDR2 is SVGAGI. CDR3 in amino acids: CASSYVTGVGEKLFF. DNA for the CDR3: TGTGCCAGCAGTTACGTGACAGGGGTTGGGGAAAAACTGTTTTTT.

V gene TRBV29-1 combines with J gene TRBJ2-1, with 11 bases aligning to TRBD1. CDR1 is SQVTM and CDR2 is ANQGSEA in the germline V gene. The ends lost 4 bases at V and 8 bases at J; junction bases unmatched: 10. The CDR3 is made up of 15 amino acids. The CDR3 reads CSVVRDRGSRDEQFF. CDR3 coding DNA: TGCAGCGTTGTTCGGGACAGGGGGAGCAGGGATGAGCAGTTCTTC.

Remarks on this clone: The same CDR3 also results from other DNA sequences found in this sample. The rearrangement joins TRBV5-4 to TRBJ2-3; weak D call: TRBD2 (5 bases). Germline CDR1 reads SGHNT; CDR2 reads YYREEE (reference sequence). V was shortened by 0 bases and J by 2 bases, with 7 bases between the two germline ends. This CDR3 spans 14 amino acids. CDR3 in DNA: TGTGCCAGCAGCTTGGGCCTAGCCACAGATACGCAGTATTTT. Protein product: CASSLGLATDTQYF. Using reference TRBV5-4 and TRBJ2-3 for the parts outside the CDR3, the full variable domain is ETGVTQSPTHLIKTRGQQVTLRCSSQSGHNTVSWYQQALGQGPQFIFQYYREEENGRGNFPPRFSGLQFPNYSSELNVNALELDDSALYLCASSLGLATDTQYFGPGTRLTVL.

The chain is built from TRBV30 and TRBJ1-2; D is possibly TRBD1 (5 bases). Between the trimmed V and J ends, which lost 7 bases and 8 bases, there was a span of 17 bases. The CDR3 is 12 residues long. In germline, CDR1 is GTSNPN, CDR2 SVGIG (reference sequence). This CDR3 reads CASVRGPEGYTF. In DNA form, the CDR3 reads TGTGCCTCGGTCCGGGGCCCAGAGGGCTACACCTTC.

This clone was seen only a few times. The chain combines TRBV6-5 with TRBJ2-5, with 11 bases that match TRBD2. In germline, CDR1 is MNHEY, CDR2 SVGAGI. Germline trimming cut 6 bases from V and 5 bases from J; bases unmatched to any gene: 8. This CDR3 region has 15 residues. The CDR3: CASREGLAVGETQYF. The CDR3 DNA is TGTGCCAGCAGGGAGGGACTAGCGGTAGGGGAGACCCAGTACTTC.

CDR3 region: CASSLGGGDTDTQYF. Here the CDR3 DNA reads TGTGCCAGCAGCTTAGGCGGGGGGGACACAGATACGCAGTATTTT. The chain uses TRBV7-2 and TRBJ2-3; TRBD2 aligns across 9 bases. The V gene's germline CDR1 is SGHTA and CDR2 FQGNSA. J gave up 2 bases and V 1 base, and 1 base lay outside the gene matches. The length of the CDR3 is 15 residues.

V is TRBV19 and J is TRBJ1-2; D is ambiguous. The germline V gene encodes CDR1 LNHDA and CDR2 SQIVND (reference sequence). The CDR3 is made up of 14 amino acids. Trimming stripped 7 bases from V and 2 bases from J, with 14 bases between. CDR3 sequence (DNA): TGTGCCAGTACCCCCCGGCGCGAAAACTATGGCTACACCTTC. Translated, it gives CASTPRRENYGYTF.

The chain carries TRBV5-1 and TRBJ1-1; 7 positions agree with TRBD1. The CDR3 totals 18 residues. Trimming removed 3 bases from V and 3 bases from J; junction bases left unmatched: 17. CDR1 and CDR2 (germline): SGHRS, YFSETQ. CDR3 protein: CASSYRQGIPRKDTEAFF. The CDR3 DNA follows: TGCGCCAGCAGCTATCGACAGGGAATCCCGCGGAAGGACACTGAAGCTTTCTTT.